Each of the 28 T cell receptor beta chains below was sequenced from the same sample in a study of T cells in lung cancer brain metastases. Libraries were prepared by immunoSEQ multiplex PCR; TCRdb keeps only in-frame clonotypes and omits some of them. This sample carries under 3,500 clones, 87% of them seen once, and the ten largest clones take under 14%. The sequenced material came from tumor tissue from the primary lung tumor. Receptor source: a man in his sixties with non-small cell lung cancer.

V is TRBV5-6 and J is TRBJ1-4; TRBD1 matches at 8 bases. V shed 9 bases and J 1 base; nucleotides not matched to a gene: 17. There are 18 residues in the CDR3. Germline lookup yields CDR1 SGHDT and CDR2 YYEEEE. The CDR3 region has the DNA TGTGCCAACAATCCGTGGAGACAGGGGTTAAGAACTAATGAAAAACTGTTTTTT. Translating gives CANNPWRQGLRTNEKLFF.

V usage is TRBV6-6 and J usage is TRBJ2-7, with a tentative D call TRBD2 (7 bases). Germline-derived CDR1 and CDR2 are MNHNY and SVGAGI (reference sequence). The CDR3 spans 16 residues. V lost 2 bases and J 5 bases, leaving 19 bases between the germline ends. The CDR3 region is CASSYGLGGLGDEQYF. The CDR3 DNA sequence: TGTGCCAGCAGTTACGGGTTGGGGGGGCTCGGCGACGAGCAGTACTTC.

This clone was seen once. Additional DNA sequences in this sample encode the identical CDR3. The V gene is TRBV7-6, the J gene TRBJ2-7; D uncertain. The CDR3 covers 13 residues. V was shortened by 1 base and J by 3 bases, with 7 bases between the two germline ends. Germline assignment: CDR1 SGHVS and CDR2 FNYEAQ. The CDR3 here is CASSLGPNYEQYF. The CDR3 nucleotides are TGTGCCAGCAGCTTAGGGCCGAACTACGAGCAGTACTTC. The full variable domain, completed using reference TRBV7-6 and TRBJ2-7, is GAGVSQSPRYKVTKRGQDVALRCDPISGHVSLYWYRQALGQGPEFLTYFNYEAQQDKSGLPNDRFSAERPEGSISTLTIQRTEQRDSAMYRCASSLGPNYEQYFGPGTRLTVT.

This clone was seen a single time. The CDR3 loop is CASSYRGNQPQHF. For the CDR3, the DNA is TGTGCCAGCAGTTACAGGGGCAATCAGCCCCAGCATTTT. V and J are TRBV6-5 and TRBJ1-5, with D uncertain. The germline V gene encodes CDR1 MNHEY and CDR2 SVGAGI. The V end was cut by 2 bases, the J end by 2 bases, with 4 bases between. CDR3 length: 13 amino acids.

This clone was seen more than once but under ten times. The chain combines TRBV5-1 with TRBJ2-2, with 10 bases identical to TRBD2. With 4 bases clipped from V and 6 bases from J, the junction kept 6 bases outside the gene matches. The V gene's germline CDR1 is SGHRS and CDR2 YFSETQ. The CDR3 has 15 amino acids. This chain's CDR3 is CASSPWTSGPGELFF. The CDR3 coding sequence is TGCGCCAGCAGCCCCTGGACTAGCGGCCCCGGGGAGCTGTTTTTT.

The chain is built from TRBV4-1 and TRBJ1-1; TRBD1 is a possible D gene (6 bases). This CDR3 contains 16 residues. Trimming removed 1 base at V and 3 bases at J, with 15 bases between. Germline loops: CDR1 MGHRA, CDR2 YSYEKL. In DNA, the CDR3 is TGCGCCAGCAGCCAAGGAGGGAACAGGGTGGACACTGAAGCTTTCTTT. Amino acids: CASSQGGNRVDTEAFF.

This chain joins TRBV14 and TRBJ1-2; D unresolved. The CDR3 is made up of 13 amino acids. CDR1 and CDR2 (germline): SGHDN, FVKESK. Trimming took off 2 bases at V and 0 bases at J, with 4 bases between the two ends. The CDR3 loop reads CASSQNSNYGYTF. CDR3 in DNA: TGTGCCAGCAGCCAAAATTCTAACTATGGCTACACCTTC.

The CDR3 here is CASRVVGTSGSADTQYF. In DNA, the CDR3 is TGTGCCAGCAGGGTCGTAGGGACTAGCGGTTCGGCAGATACGCAGTATTTT. The genes are TRBV2 and TRBJ2-3; 11 bases are a match to TRBD2. Germline V gene sequence: CDR1 SNHLY, CDR2 FYNNEI. After removal of 6 bases from V and 4 bases from J, the junction contained 12 bases not matched to a gene. The CDR3 is 17 residues long. The full variable domain, rest sourced from reference TRBV2 and TRBJ2-3, is EPEVTQTPSHQVTQMGQEVILRCVPISNHLYFYWYRQILGQKVEFLVSFYNNEISEKSEIFDDQFSVERPDGSNFTLKIRSTKLEDSAMYFCASRVVGTSGSADTQYFGPGTRLTVL.

The chain carries TRBV15 and TRBJ1-2; D not certain. This CDR3 has 13 amino acids. V lost 1 base and J 2 bases, leaving 5 bases between the germline ends. Germline values: CDR1 LNHNV, CDR2 YYDKDF (reference sequence). The chain's CDR3 is CATSRGWNYGYTF. CDR3 coding DNA: TGTGCCACCAGCAGAGGGTGGAACTATGGCTACACCTTC.

The chain carries TRBV5-1 and TRBJ2-7, with TRBD2 matching over 7 bases. Looked up from germline, CDR1 is SGHRS and CDR2 is YFSETQ. The CDR3 sequence is 15 residues long. Germline trimming cut 4 bases from V and 6 bases from J; bases unmatched to any gene: 13. CDR3 coding DNA: TGCGCCAGCAGCCTTACTAGCGAAGGCTCGGGCGAGCAGTACTTC. Translated: CASSLTSEGSGEQYF. The entire variable domain, with the rest obtained from reference TRBV5-1 and TRBJ2-7, is as follows: KAGVTQTPRYLIKTRGQQVTLSCSPISGHRSVSWYQQTPGQGLQFLFEYFSETQRNKGNFPGRFSGRQFSNSRSEMNVSTLELGDSALYLCASSLTSEGSGEQYFGPGTRLTVT.

The chain combines TRBV4-1 with TRBJ2-1; the D call may be TRBD1 or TRBD2 (6 bases each). Trimming stripped 0 bases from V and 0 bases from J, with 15 bases between. CDR1 is MGHRA, CDR2 YSYEKL, per germline. This CDR3 comprises 18 residues. The CDR3 loop reads CASSQEKEGDLSYNEQFF. CDR3 sequence (DNA): TGCGCCAGCAGCCAAGAAAAGGAGGGGGACCTCTCCTACAATGAGCAGTTCTTC.

This rearrangement joins TRBV7-9 to TRBJ1-2, with TRBD1 matching 9 bases. The CDR3 contains 14 residues. V gave up 3 bases and J gave up 4 bases; unmatched junction bases: 3. CDR1 and CDR2 (germline): SEHNR, FQNEAQ (reference sequence). The CDR3 DNA sequence: TGTGCCAGCAGCTTTGAGACAGGGGGCTATGGCTACACCTTC. Its protein is CASSFETGGYGYTF.

V usage is TRBV6-1 and J usage is TRBJ1-4, with unresolved D. The V gene's germline CDR1 is MNHNS and CDR2 SASEGT. The CDR3 sequence is 12 residues long. V was pared by 4 bases and J by 7 bases, with 7 bases between. The CDR3 here is CASSGYVEKLFF. The DNA for the CDR3 is TGTGCCAGCAGTGGTTACGTTGAAAAACTGTTTTTT.

The chain joins TRBV6-1 to TRBJ2-5, with 8 bases matching TRBD2. Germline CDR1 reads MNHNS; CDR2 reads SASEGT. J was trimmed by 4 bases and V by 2 bases; bases with no gene match: 3. This CDR3 spans 14 amino acids. CDR3 coding DNA: TGTGCCAGCAGTGAAACGGCGGGAGGAGAGACCCAGTACTTC. Translated, it gives CASSETAGGETQYF.

The V call is TRBV2, the J call TRBJ1-1; D unclear. Germline assignment: CDR1 SNHLY and CDR2 FYNNEI. Between the trimmed V and J ends, which lost 4 bases and 4 bases, there was a span of 13 bases. This CDR3 comprises 14 residues. CDR3 coding DNA: TGTGCCAGCAGTGTAAAGGCAGTGGGCACTGAAGCTTTCTTT. This sequence encodes CASSVKAVGTEAFF.

This clone has just one count. The rearrangement links TRBV7-8 to TRBJ2-1; 11 bases agree with TRBD2. The CDR3 contains 17 residues. CDR1 is SGHVS and CDR2 is FQNEAQ in the germline V gene. V dropped 5 bases and J dropped 5; count of bases not matched to a gene: 11. CDR3: CASSIYRLAGPNNEQFF. As DNA, the CDR3 is TGTGCCAGCAGCATCTACAGACTAGCGGGACCTAACAATGAGCAGTTCTTC.

The genes are TRBV28 and TRBJ1-4; possibly TRBD1 for D (5 bases). CDR1 is MDHEN and CDR2 is SYDVKM in the germline V gene. V gave up 10 bases and J gave up 4 bases, with 13 bases separating them. The CDR3 runs 13 residues. The CDR3 nucleotides read TGTGCCACCATGACAGCTTATAATGAAAAACTGTTTTTT. Its protein product is CATMTAYNEKLFF.

J is TRBJ2-2 and V is TRBV7-3; D might be TRBD1 (6 bases). The CDR3 contains 14 residues. The V end lost 5 bases, the J end lost 2 bases, and 9 bases lay between the germline ends. From germline, CDR1 is SGHTA and CDR2 FQGTGA. The CDR3, as DNA: TGTGCCAGCAGCGTACAGGGCAACACCGGGGAGCTGTTTTTT. It yields the protein CASSVQGNTGELFF.

The genes are TRBV5-6 and TRBJ2-4, with TRBD1 matching 11 bases. V gave up 4 bases and J gave up 6 bases; unmatched junction bases: 3. The CDR3 length is 14 residues. Germline V gene lookup returns CDR1 SGHDT and CDR2 YYEEEE. The CDR3 bases are TGTGCCAGCAGCCCGGACAGGGGGCTAAACATTCAGTACTTC. Amino acids: CASSPDRGLNIQYF.

V is TRBV5-1 and J is TRBJ2-1; D remains ambiguous. Germline CDR1 and CDR2: SGHRS and YFSETQ. The CDR3 has 12 amino acids. With 3 bases removed from V and 8 bases from J, the gap between germline ends came to 9 bases. CDR3 nucleotides: TGCGCCAGCAGCTCGGACGGATATGAGCAGTTCTTC. Translating gives CASSSDGYEQFF.

The chain employs TRBV29-1 and TRBJ1-2; 8 bases line up with TRBD1. There are 12 residues in the CDR3. CDR1 and CDR2 from the germline V gene are SQVTM and ANQGSEA. With 7 bases clipped from V and 6 bases from J, the junction kept 7 bases outside the gene matches. The DNA of the CDR3 is TGCAGCGCCGAGGGACAGGATCATGGCTACACCTTC. Protein: CSAEGQDHGYTF.

As concerns this clone: The sample holds other DNA sequences that translate to the same CDR3. The chain's CDR3 is CASSLARQGKETQYF. In DNA, the CDR3 is TGTGCCAGCAGCTTGGCCCGGCAGGGTAAGGAGACCCAGTACTTC. This chain links TRBV5-6 with TRBJ2-5, with a possible D match to TRBD1 (5 bases). Between the trimmed V and J ends, which lost 0 bases and 5 bases, there was a span of 14 bases. Germline V gene sequence: CDR1 SGHDT, CDR2 YYEEEE. The CDR3 length is 15 residues.

This clone was seen only a few times. The chain has TRBV7-9 and TRBJ1-2, with 7 bases matching TRBD1. Germline trimming cut 2 bases from V and 5 bases from J; bases unmatched to any gene: 5. CDR3 length: 14 amino acids. CDR1 and CDR2 (germline): SEHNR, FQNEAQ (reference sequence). The CDR3 here is CASSLTTGVYGYTF. The CDR3 region has the DNA TGTGCCAGCAGCTTAACAACAGGGGTATATGGCTACACCTTC.

The V gene is TRBV5-4, the J gene TRBJ1-1, with D tentatively TRBD1 (6 bases). V was shortened by 3 bases and J by 10 bases, with 16 bases between the two germline ends. There are 13 residues in the CDR3. Germline CDR1 SGHNT, CDR2 YYREEE (reference sequence). The CDR3 loop is CASSSGAPGRAFF. In DNA form, the CDR3 reads TGTGCCAGCAGCTCAGGGGCACCGGGACGAGCTTTCTTT.

In its sample, this clone was seen once. The chain joins TRBV29-1 to TRBJ1-2, with D perhaps TRBD1 (6 bases). CDR1 is SQVTM, CDR2 ANQGSEA, per germline. The CDR3 is 12 amino acids. DNA of the CDR3: TGCACCACTGCCGAGGGGGACTATGGCTACACCTTC. This encodes CTTAEGDYGYTF.

The DNA for the CDR3 is TGTGCCAGCAGTGACGTCGGGGGCACTGAAGCTTTCTTT. As protein: CASSDVGGTEAFF. The chain joins TRBV25-1 to TRBJ1-1; the D gene is possibly TRBD1 (5 bases). The CDR3 runs 13 residues. The V end lost 3 bases, the J end lost 4 bases, and 9 bases lay between the germline ends. CDR1 and CDR2 from the germline V gene are MGHDK and SYGVNS.

This clone was seen once. In DNA form, the CDR3 reads TGTGCCAGTAGTATAGATCACAGGGCCCCCCTCTATGGCTACACCTTC. This translates into CASSIDHRAPLYGYTF. The chain has TRBV19 and TRBJ1-2; TRBD1 might be the D (6 bases). Germline CDR1 and CDR2: LNHDA and SQIVND (reference sequence). This CDR3 has 16 residues. The germline V and J ends were trimmed by 0 bases and 4 bases, with 15 bases remaining between them. Supplemented by reference TRBV19 and TRBJ1-2, the full variable domain reads DGGITQSPKYLFRKEGQNVTLSCEQNLNHDAMYWYRQDPGQGLRLIYYSQIVNDFQKGDIAEGYSVSREKKESFPLTVTSAQKNPTAFYLCASSIDHRAPLYGYTFGSGTRLTVV.

The rearrangement uses TRBV7-9 and TRBJ2-3; TRBD2 matches at 7 bases. Germline V CDR1 and CDR2: SEHNR, FQNEAQ (reference sequence). The CDR3 is 15 amino acids. The V gene end was trimmed by 3 bases and the J gene end by 8 bases; junction bases not matched to a gene: 11. The CDR3 DNA reads as TGTGCCAGCAGCTTGGGCCTAGCGGCGAAGGGTACGCAGTATTTT. Encoded protein: CASSLGLAAKGTQYF.